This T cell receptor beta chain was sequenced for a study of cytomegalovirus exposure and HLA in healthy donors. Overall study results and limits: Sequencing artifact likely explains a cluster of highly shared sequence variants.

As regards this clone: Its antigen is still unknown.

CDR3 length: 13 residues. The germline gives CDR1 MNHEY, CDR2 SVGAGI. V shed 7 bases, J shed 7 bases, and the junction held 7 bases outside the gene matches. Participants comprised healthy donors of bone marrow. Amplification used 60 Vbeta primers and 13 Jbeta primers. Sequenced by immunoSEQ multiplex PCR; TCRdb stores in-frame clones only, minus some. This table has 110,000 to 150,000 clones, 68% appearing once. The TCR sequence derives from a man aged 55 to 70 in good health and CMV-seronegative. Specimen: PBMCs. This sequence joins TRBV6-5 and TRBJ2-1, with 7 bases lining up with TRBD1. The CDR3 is CASTRGGGNEQFF. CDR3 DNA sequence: TGTGCCAGCACCCGAGGGGGCGGGAATGAGCAGTTCTTC.